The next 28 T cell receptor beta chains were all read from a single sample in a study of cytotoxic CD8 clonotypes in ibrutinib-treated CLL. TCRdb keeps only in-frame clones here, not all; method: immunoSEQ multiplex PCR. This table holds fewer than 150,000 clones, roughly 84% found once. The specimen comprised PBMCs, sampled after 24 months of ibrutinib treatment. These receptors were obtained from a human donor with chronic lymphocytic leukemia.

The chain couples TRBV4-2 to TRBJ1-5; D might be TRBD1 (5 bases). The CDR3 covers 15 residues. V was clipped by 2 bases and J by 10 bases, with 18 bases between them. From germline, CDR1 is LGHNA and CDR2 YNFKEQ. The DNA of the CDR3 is TGTGCCAGCAGCCAACAACCGGGACCCAATCCTCCCCAGCATTTT. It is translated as CASSQQPGPNPPQHF.

The CDR3 spells CASSSDRGLYGYTF. In nucleotides, the CDR3 is TGCGCCAGCAGCTCGGACAGGGGACTCTATGGCTACACCTTC. This sequence joins TRBV5-1 and TRBJ1-2; 9 bases align to TRBD1. Per the germline V gene, CDR1 is SGHRS and CDR2 is YFSETQ. V was clipped by 3 bases and J by 4 bases; unmatched bases: 4. This CDR3 is built from 14 residues.

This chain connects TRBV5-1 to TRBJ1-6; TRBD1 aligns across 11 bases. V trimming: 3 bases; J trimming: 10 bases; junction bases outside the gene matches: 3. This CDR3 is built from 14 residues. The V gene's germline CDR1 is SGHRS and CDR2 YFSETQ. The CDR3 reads CASSWTGGSSPLHF. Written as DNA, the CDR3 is TGCGCCAGCAGCTGGACAGGGGGCTCATCACCCCTCCACTTT.

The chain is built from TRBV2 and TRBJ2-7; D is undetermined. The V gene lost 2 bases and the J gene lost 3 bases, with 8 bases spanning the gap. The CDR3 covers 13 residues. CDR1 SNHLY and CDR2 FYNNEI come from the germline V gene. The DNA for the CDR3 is TGTGCCAGCAGTGAATTCGCCGTCTACGAGCAGTACTTC. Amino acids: CASSEFAVYEQYF.

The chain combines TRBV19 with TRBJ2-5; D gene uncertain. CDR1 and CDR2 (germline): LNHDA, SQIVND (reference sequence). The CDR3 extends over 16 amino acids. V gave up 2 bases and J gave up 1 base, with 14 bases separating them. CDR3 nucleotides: TGTGCCAGTAGTATAAAAGGCACAGCCAGCCAAGAGACCCAGTACTTC. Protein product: CASSIKGTASQETQYF.

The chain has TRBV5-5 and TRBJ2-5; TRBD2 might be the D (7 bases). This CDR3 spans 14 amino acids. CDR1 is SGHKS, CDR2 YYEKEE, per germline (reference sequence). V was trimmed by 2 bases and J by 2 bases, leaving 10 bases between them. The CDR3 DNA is TGTGCCAGCAGCTTCGAGGGGGGGCAAGAGACCCAGTACTTC. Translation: CASSFEGGQETQYF.

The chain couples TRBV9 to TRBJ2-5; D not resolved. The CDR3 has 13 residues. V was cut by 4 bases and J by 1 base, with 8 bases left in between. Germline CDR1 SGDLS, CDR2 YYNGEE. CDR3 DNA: TGTGCCAGCAGCTCCCGACCCCAAGAGACCCAGTACTTC. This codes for CASSSRPQETQYF.

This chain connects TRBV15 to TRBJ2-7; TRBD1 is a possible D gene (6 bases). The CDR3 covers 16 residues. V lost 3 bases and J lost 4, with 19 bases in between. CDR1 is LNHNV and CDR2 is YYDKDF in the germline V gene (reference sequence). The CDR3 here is CATSSYPQGLAYEQYF. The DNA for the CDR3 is TGTGCCACCAGCAGTTACCCACAGGGATTGGCGTACGAGCAGTACTTC.

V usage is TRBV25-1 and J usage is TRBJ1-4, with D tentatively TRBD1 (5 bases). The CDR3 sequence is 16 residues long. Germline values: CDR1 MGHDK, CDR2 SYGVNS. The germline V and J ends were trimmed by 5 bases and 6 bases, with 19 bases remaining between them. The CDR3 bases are TGTGCCAGCAGTAAGTGGCTCGGGGGAAGTTATGAAAAACTGTTTTTT. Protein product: CASSKWLGGSYEKLFF.

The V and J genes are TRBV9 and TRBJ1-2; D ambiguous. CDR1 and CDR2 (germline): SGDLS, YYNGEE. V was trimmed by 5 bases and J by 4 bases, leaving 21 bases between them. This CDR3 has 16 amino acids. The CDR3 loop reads CASSFIGETPSYGYTF. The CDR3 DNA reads TGTGCCAGCAGTTTCATAGGAGAGACTCCATCCTATGGCTACACCTTC. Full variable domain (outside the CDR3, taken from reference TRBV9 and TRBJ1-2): DSGVTQTPKHLITATGQRVTLRCSPRSGDLSVYWYQQSLDQGLQFLIQYYNGEERAKGNILERFSAQQFPDLHSELNLSSLELGDSALYFCASSFIGETPSYGYTFGSGTRLTVV.

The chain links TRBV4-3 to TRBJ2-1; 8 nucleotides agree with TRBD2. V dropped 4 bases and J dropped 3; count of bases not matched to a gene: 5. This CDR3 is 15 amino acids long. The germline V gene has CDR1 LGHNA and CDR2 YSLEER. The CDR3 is CASSLSGGSYNEQFF. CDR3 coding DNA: TGCGCCAGCAGCCTCAGCGGGGGCAGCTACAATGAGCAGTTCTTC.

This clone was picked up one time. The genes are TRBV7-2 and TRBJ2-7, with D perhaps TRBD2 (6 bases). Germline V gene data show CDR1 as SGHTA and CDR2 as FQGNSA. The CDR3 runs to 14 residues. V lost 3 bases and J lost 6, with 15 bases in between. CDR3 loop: CASSFGGSRGEQYF. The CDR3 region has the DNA TGTGCCAGCAGCTTTGGGGGGAGCCGTGGCGAGCAGTACTTC.

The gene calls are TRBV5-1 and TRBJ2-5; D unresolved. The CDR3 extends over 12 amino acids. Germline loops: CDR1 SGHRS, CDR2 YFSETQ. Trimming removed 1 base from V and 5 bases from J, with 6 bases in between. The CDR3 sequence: CASSLRGETQYF. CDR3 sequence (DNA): TGCGCCAGCAGCTTGAGAGGTGAGACCCAGTACTTC.

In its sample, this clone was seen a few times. CDR3 coding DNA: TGTGCCAGCAGTGAAGTGGGTGGGGCTTATGGCTACACCTTC. Translated, it gives CASSEVGGAYGYTF. The genes are TRBV2 and TRBJ1-2, with D maybe TRBD1 (5 bases). Trimming stripped 1 base from V and 5 bases from J, with 11 bases between. The CDR3 totals 14 residues. Germline loops: CDR1 SNHLY, CDR2 FYNNEI.

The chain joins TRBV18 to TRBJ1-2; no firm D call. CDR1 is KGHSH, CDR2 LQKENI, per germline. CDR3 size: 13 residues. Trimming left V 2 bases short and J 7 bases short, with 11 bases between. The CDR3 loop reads CASSPGPGFGYTF. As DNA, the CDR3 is TGTGCCAGCTCACCAGGACCGGGGTTTGGCTACACCTTC.

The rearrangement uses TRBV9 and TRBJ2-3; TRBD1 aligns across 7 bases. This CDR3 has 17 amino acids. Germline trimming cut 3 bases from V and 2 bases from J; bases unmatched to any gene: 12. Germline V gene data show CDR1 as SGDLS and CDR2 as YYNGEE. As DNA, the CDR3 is TGTGCCAGCAGCGCCGGACCCAGGGACAGAAACACAGATACGCAGTATTTT. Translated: CASSAGPRDRNTDTQYF.

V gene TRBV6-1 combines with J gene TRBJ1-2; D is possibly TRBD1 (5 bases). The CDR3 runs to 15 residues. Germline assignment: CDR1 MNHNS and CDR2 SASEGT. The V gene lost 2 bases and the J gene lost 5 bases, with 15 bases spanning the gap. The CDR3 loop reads CASSERRGSWYGYTF. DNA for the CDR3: TGTGCCAGCAGTGAACGGAGGGGCTCATGGTATGGCTACACCTTC.

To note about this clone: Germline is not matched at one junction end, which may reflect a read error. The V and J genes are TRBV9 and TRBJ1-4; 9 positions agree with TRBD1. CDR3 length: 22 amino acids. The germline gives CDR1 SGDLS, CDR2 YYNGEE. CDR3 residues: CASSVDRIPRDREECRRGPFHF. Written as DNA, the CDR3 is TGTGCCAGCAGCGTAGATAGAATTCCCCGGGACAGGGAAGAGTGTAGGCGAGGACCTTTCCATTTT. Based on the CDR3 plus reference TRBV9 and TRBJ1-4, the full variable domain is DSGVTQTPKHLITATGQRVTLRCSPRSGDLSVYWYQQSLDQGLQFLIQYYNGEERAKGNILERFSAQQFPDLHSELNLSSLELGDSALYFCASSVDRIPRDREECRRGPFHFGSGTQLSVL.

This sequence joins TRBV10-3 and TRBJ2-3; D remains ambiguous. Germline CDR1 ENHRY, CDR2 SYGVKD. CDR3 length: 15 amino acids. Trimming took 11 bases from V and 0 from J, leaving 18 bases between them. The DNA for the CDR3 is TGTGCCTCCAAGGGTGGTAAGGGCAGCACAGATACGCAGTATTTT. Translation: CASKGGKGSTDTQYF.

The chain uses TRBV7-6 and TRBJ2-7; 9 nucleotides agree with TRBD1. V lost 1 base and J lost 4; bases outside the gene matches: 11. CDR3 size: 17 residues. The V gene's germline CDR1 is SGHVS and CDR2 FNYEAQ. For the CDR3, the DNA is TGTGCCAGCAGCTTAGGATGGACAGGGGAGCCATCTTACGAGCAGTACTTC. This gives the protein CASSLGWTGEPSYEQYF.

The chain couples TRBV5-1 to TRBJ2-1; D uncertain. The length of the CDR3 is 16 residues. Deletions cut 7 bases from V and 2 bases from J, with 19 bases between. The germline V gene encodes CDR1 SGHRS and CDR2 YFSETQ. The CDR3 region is CASAELGDPTYNEQFF. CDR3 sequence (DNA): TGCGCCAGCGCTGAACTCGGCGACCCTACCTACAATGAGCAGTTCTTC.

CDR3 coding DNA: TGTGCCAGCAGTCCAGGGGCCTCGAGAACTGAAGCTTTCTTT. It encodes CASSPGASRTEAFF. The V call is TRBV11-2, the J call TRBJ1-1; the D gene is possibly TRBD1 (6 bases). This CDR3 spans 14 amino acids. CDR1 and CDR2 from the germline V gene are SGHAT and FQNNGV. Between the trimmed V and J ends, which lost 6 bases and 5 bases, there was a span of 16 bases.

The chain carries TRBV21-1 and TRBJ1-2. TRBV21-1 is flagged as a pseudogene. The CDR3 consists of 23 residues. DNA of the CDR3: TGTGCCAGCAGCAACCAGCTGGCGGGGAGTCACTGTGGGACTTCGCCCTTGGACTATGGCTACACCTTC. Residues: CASSNQLAGSHCGTSPLDYGYTF.

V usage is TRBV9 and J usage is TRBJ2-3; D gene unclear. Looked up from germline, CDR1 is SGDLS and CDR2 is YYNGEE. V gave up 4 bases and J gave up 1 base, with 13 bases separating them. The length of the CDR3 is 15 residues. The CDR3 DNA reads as TGTGCCAGCAGCCCTATGACATTAGGCACAGATACGCAGTATTTT. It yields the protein CASSPMTLGTDTQYF.

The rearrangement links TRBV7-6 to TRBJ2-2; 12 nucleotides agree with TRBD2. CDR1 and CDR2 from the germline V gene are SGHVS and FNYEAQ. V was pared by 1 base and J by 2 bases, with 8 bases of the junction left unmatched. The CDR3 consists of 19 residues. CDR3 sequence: CASSLVPTSGGFNTGELFF. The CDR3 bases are TGTGCCAGCAGCTTAGTCCCGACTAGCGGGGGCTTTAACACCGGGGAGCTGTTTTTT.

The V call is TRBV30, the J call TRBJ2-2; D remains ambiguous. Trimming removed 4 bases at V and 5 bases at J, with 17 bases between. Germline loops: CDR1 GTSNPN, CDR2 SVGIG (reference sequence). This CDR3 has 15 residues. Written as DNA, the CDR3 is TGTGCCTGGAAGGGCGCCGGTACAGTAACCGGGGAGCTGTTTTTT. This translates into CAWKGAGTVTGELFF. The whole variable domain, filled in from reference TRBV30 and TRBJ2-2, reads SQTIHQWPATLVQPVGSPLSLECTVEGTSNPNLYWYRQAAGRGLQLLFYSVGIGQISSEVPQNLSASRPQDRQFILSSKKLLLSDSGFYLCAWKGAGTVTGELFFGEGSRLTVL.

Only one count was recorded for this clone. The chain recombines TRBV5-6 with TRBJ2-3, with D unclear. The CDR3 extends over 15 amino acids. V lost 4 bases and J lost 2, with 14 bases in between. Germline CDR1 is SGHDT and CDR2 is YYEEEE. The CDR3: CASSLLTKLTDTQYF. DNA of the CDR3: TGTGCCAGCAGCCTACTAACCAAACTCACAGATACGCAGTATTTT. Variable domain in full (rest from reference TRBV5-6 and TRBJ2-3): DAGVTQSPTHLIKTRGQQVTLRCSPKSGHDTVSWYQQALGQGPQFIFQYYEEEERQRGNFPDRFSGHQFPNYSSELNVNALLLGDSALYLCASSLLTKLTDTQYFGPGTRLTVL.

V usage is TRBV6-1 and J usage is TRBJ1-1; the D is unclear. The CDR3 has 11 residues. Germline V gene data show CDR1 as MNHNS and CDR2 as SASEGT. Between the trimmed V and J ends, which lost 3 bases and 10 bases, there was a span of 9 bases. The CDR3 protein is CASSEWSGAFF. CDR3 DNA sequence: TGTGCCAGCAGTGAGTGGAGTGGAGCTTTCTTT.